Shown below are 5 T cell receptor beta chains from a single sample sequenced in a study of blood T cell repertoires in COVID-19. Here immunoSEQ multiplex PCR was the method, and the copy in TCRdb shows in-frame clones only, minus some. The table shows some 140,000 clones, with around 73% occurring only once. The sample taken for sequencing was peripheral blood. The receptors derive from a man in his 60s who had recovered from COVID-19.

This clone was recorded a few times. As DNA, the CDR3 is TGTGCCAGCAGCTTTTCAGGTCCTGGGGCCAACGTCCTGACTTTC. It encodes CASSFSGPGANVLTF. The genes are TRBV5-5 and TRBJ2-6; D is ambiguous. The CDR3 length is 15 residues. Trimming pared 2 bases from V and 2 bases from J, leaving 8 bases between. Germline V gene lookup returns CDR1 SGHKS and CDR2 YYEKEE (reference sequence).

The chain has TRBV5-5 and TRBJ2-1; possibly TRBD1 for D (6 bases). Trimming pared 0 bases from V and 6 bases from J, leaving 13 bases between. The CDR3 length is 15 residues. Germline loops: CDR1 SGHKS, CDR2 YYEKEE (reference sequence). The CDR3 DNA is TGTGCCAGCAGCTTGGTGCCAGGGGTGGGCAATGAGCAGTTCTTC. Protein product: CASSLVPGVGNEQFF.

This sequence joins TRBV19 and TRBJ2-1, with 13 bases aligning to TRBD2. The V gene's germline CDR1 is LNHDA and CDR2 SQIVND (reference sequence). Germline trimming cut 8 bases from V and 5 bases from J; bases unmatched to any gene: 12. The CDR3 has 17 amino acids. This chain's CDR3 is CASRTSGRQILNNEQFF. CDR3 coding DNA: TGTGCCAGTCGGACTAGCGGGAGACAAATCCTGAACAATGAGCAGTTCTTC.

The chain recombines TRBV5-4 with TRBJ1-2; 12 nucleotides line up with TRBD1. This CDR3 comprises 14 residues. The trim removed 4 bases at V and 8 bases at J, leaving 6 bases unmatched. Germline V gene sequence: CDR1 SGHNT, CDR2 YYREEE (reference sequence). The CDR3 reads CASSLGGTGGGYTF. CDR3 nucleotides: TGTGCCAGCAGCCTGGGTGGGACAGGGGGCGGCTACACCTTC.

In the case of this clone: One end of the junction fails to match germline, which may point to a read error. The chain combines TRBV30 with TRBJ1-2; possibly TRBD1 for D (5 bases). The CDR3 is 12 residues long. The germline gives CDR1 GTSNPN, CDR2 SVGIG (reference sequence). CDR3 region: CAWSRGISSRFF. DNA of the CDR3: TGTGCCTGGAGTAGGGGCATCTCATCTCGCTTCTTC.